The source of this TCR beta chain is a study of blood T cells in healthy people across ages. Overall study context: Template-switching capture recovered about one barcoded beta molecule per two T cells. Overall study findings and caveats: Investigators treated diversity estimates from one million T cells as underestimates.

About this clonotype: Its antigen is unidentified.

Using a J-beta primer mix together with a sample-barcoded 5' primer, a second PCR was run for about 6 to 12 cycles. TCRdb reanalysed the 5' RACE reads using MiXCR and keeps one entry per CDR3 protein. The sample shows approximately 1,700,000 distinct CDR3 sequences, about 39% of them seen only once. This CDR3 region has 15 residues. Trimming pared 5 bases from V and 6 bases from J, leaving 17 bases between. Per the germline V gene, CDR1 is SEHNR and CDR2 is FQNEAQ (reference sequence). The donors, all healthy, were Caucasians living in Russia, aged roughly 6 to 100. Sequenced: blood. J is TRBJ1-5 and V is TRBV7-9, with D possibly being TRBD1 (6 bases). This sequence originates from a human donor in good health. The CDR3 region is CASSHDRFLGQPQHF. Here the CDR3 DNA reads TGTGCCAGCAGCCATGACAGGTTTCTGGGTCAGCCCCAGCATTTT.